This TCR beta chain was observed in a study of CD8+CD57+ T cells in acquired aplastic anemia. Study overall: Recorded DNA amounts for sorted CD4+ and CD8+ cells had an average of approximately 3 ug.

Study results and caveats: Overlap between patients and controls comprised 25 to 35 CD8+ CDR3 sequences. Researchers reported that CD8+ Simpson's diversity was not significantly different in patients versus controls.

About this clonotype itself: Antigen unknown.

V gave up 6 bases and J gave up 4 bases, with 12 bases separating them. From germline, CDR1 is DFQATT and CDR2 SNEGSKA (reference sequence). The CDR3 spans 12 residues. The template used for profiling TCR beta VDJ and CDR3 was genomic DNA. TCRdb redid the calling of the reads with MiXCR, one entry per CDR3 protein. Of 200,000 or so distinct CDR3 sequences in the sample, about 64% were seen once. The TCR was taken from a human donor with severe aplastic anemia or a healthy control (not recorded which). J is TRBJ1-1 and V is TRBV20-1, with unresolved D. The sample comprised sorted CD4+, CD8+, or CD8+CD57+ T cells (not recorded which) from PBMCs. CDR3 sequence (DNA): TGCAGTGCGCCGGATGGGGTCACTGAAGCTTTCTTT. Its protein product is CSAPDGVTEAFF.